This entry features one T cell receptor beta chain sequence. Only a few counts were recorded for this clonotype. This receptor's antigen is unknown. The sample holds no much larger clone one base away, and base qualities are not on file. The data derive from a study of T cells after yellow fever vaccination (dated by TCRdb to the late 2010s). For the study in its entirety: Libraries from fractions with low cell numbers were prepared with the SMART-Seq v4 Ultra Low Input RNA kit. To track T-cell clones before and after primary and booster YFV17D yellow fever vaccination, bulk TCR alpha and beta repertoires were sequenced longitudinally. Two healthy male donors, one aged 18 to 30 and one aged 30 to 40 years, made up the cohort. Bulk PBMC replicates and cell subsets were isolated from blood drawn at multiple timepoints before and after both primary and secondary immunization.

Synthesis of TCR cDNA relied on 5'RACE template switching, a step that introduced a universal primer site along with unique molecular identifiers. Priming of cDNA synthesis was performed from both the TCR alpha and TCR beta constant segments. Library amplification used two PCR steps, and the second PCR step added sample barcodes and sequencing adapters. Libraries were sequenced on Illumina HiSeq 2500 (2x100 bp) or NovaSeq (2x150 bp). On the study's bioinformatics: MIGEC was used to demultiplex reads and collapse the reads into UMI consensus sequences, and MiXCR was used for V(D)J alignment. Vaccine-responding clonotypes were defined with edgeR using replicate PBMC samples, requiring FDR below 0.01 and a log2 fold change above 5 up to day 15. Bulk clonotypes were assigned CD4 or CD8 identity according to which sequenced CD4 or CD8 repertoire held them at higher abundance. Using fastp trimming at Q25 and MiXCR clonotype assembly, TCRdb reanalyzed the public sequencing data and kept in-frame beta chains. All rows with the same CDR3 protein become a single entry with the most common DNA and genes. The V and J calls shown here were made by TCRdb, not taken from the authors' results. Recorded for this sample are some 350,000 distinct CDR3 sequences; roughly 12% of them occurred a single time. Of the sample, roughly 18% falls within the top ten clones.

The treatment or condition label corresponds to: live attenuated yellow fever vaccine strain. Two biological replicates of bulk PBMCs were collected at each blood-draw timepoint. PBMCs were isolated from peripheral blood using a standard Ficoll-Paque protocol. RNA was extracted with TriZol from bulk PBMCs, CD4 and CD8 fractions, and dextramer-positive and dextramer-negative fractions. The CDR3 covers 17 residues, taking in both the cysteine and the phenylalanine. Only CDR3 DNA remains: 51 bases, in frame from the first base. The germline V end is reduced by 8 bases and the J end by 3 bases; junction bases left unmatched: 14. Reading the germline V gene gives CDR1 MDHEN and CDR2 SYDVKM. What the authors observed across the whole study: Compared with the primary T-cell response, the secondary T-cell response was weaker but faster, peaking on day 5 rather than day 15. Most clones expanded after primary vaccination were re-detected after the booster (just under 97% of CD4 and about 88% of CD8), suggesting broad memory maintenance. Only a couple of donors were included in the study, so the extent to which the findings can be generalized is limited. FACS-sorted repertoires could contain abundant contaminating clonotypes from the bulk population, so computational filtering was required. A small share of clonotypes was detected in both CD4 and CD8 compartments, with the overlap likely arising from convergent recombination.

The receptor chain draws on TRBV28 and TRBJ2-3; 10 junctional bases match TRBD2. The sequencing here drew on PBMCs, taken on the day of the first yellow fever vaccination. The sequence was obtained from a man between 18 and 29 years old who received the YFV17D yellow fever vaccine. For the CDR3, the sequence is CASPPASGGYNTDTQYF. The DNA sequence follows: TGTGCCAGCCCGCCCGCTAGCGGGGGTTATAATACAGATACGCAGTATTTT.